The sequence of this T cell receptor beta chain was determined in a study of T-cell reconstitution after alpha-beta-depleted transplantation in children. This clonotype was detected only a few times. The library targeted TCRbeta and was prepared with unique molecular identifiers. Each CDR3 protein is one row after TCRdb ran MiXCR on the PCR reads. The repertoire consists of around 600,000 distinct CDR3 sequences, with approximately 17% occurring once and the leading ten covering 0.8% to 1.1%. Germline V gene lookup returns CDR1 MNHEY and CDR2 SMNVEV (reference sequence). The CDR3 is 15 residues long. With 5 bases removed from V and 10 bases from J, the gap between germline ends came to 18 bases.

Material: PBMCs from the stem cell graft donor, obtained from the stem cell graft. The chain recombines TRBV27 with TRBJ1-6, with TRBD1 as a possible D gene (6 bases). The TCR was taken from a human donor who donated a stem cell graft to a child with acute myeloid leukemia. The CDR3 loop reads CASSAWGGPRSPLHF. CDR3 DNA: TGTGCCAGCAGTGCCTGGGGGGGCCCTAGATCACCCCTCCACTTT.